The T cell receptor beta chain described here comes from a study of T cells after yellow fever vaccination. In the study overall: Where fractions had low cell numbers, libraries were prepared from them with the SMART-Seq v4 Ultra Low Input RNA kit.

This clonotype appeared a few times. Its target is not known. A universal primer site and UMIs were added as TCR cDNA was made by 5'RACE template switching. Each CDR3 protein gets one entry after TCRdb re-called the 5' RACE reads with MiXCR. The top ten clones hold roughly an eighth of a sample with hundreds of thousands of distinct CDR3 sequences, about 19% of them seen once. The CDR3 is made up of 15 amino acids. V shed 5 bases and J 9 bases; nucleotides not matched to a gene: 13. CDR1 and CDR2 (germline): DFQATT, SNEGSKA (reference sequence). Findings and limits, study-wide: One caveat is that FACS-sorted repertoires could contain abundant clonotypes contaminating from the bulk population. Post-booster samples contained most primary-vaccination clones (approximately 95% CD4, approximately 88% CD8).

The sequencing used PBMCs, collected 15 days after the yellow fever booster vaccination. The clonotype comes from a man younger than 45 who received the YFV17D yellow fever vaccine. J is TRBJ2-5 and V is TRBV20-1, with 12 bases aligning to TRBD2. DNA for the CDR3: TGCAGTGCTGACCCGGGACTAGCGGGCCGCGGGGCCCAGTACTTC. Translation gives CSADPGLAGRGAQYF.